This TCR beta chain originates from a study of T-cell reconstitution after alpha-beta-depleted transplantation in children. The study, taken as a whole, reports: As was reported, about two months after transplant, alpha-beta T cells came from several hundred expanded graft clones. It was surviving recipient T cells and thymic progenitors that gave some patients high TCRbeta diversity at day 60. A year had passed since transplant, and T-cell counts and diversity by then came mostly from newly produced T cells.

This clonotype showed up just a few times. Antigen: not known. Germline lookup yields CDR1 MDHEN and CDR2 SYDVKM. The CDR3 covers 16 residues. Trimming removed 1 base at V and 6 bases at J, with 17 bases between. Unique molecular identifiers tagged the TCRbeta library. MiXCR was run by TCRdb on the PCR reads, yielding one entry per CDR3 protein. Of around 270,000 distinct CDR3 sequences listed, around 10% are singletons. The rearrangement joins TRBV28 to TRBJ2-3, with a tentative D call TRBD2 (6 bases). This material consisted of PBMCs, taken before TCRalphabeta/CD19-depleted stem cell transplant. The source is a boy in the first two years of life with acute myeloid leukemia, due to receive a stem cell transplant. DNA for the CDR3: TGTGCCAGCAGTTTATTGGGGGGAGGTGGCCCGGATACGCAGTATTTT. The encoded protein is CASSLLGGGGPDTQYF.